This T cell receptor beta chain was identified during a study of human T cells and chemical hapten exposure. Study summary: Doses of diphenylcyclopropenone went to the patients' scalps weekly throughout the roughly 22-week study. Enrolled patients were predominantly female and had alopecia areata, totalis or universalis. Whole-study results and caveats: Unchanged with DPC sensitization were TCRs above 1 in 1000 frequency.

The CDR3 runs to 19 residues. Trimming at V came to 0 bases and at J to 0 bases, leaving 10 bases not matched to a gene. CDR1 LGHNT and CDR2 FRNRAP come from the germline V gene. The time point was: patch test 3, about 24 weeks after DPC sensitization. The sample's treatment: therapeutic diphenylcyclopropenone sensitization with weekly scalp DPC. This clonotype was recorded a few times. Its cognate antigen is unknown. Library construction involved attaching unique molecular identifiers to individual cDNA molecules, which allowed quantitative, reproducible TCR counting. TCRdb independently ran MiXCR on the RACE reads; one entry per CDR3 protein. The table lists 97,000 or so distinct CDR3 sequences, roughly 27% of them singletons, with over 9% in the top ten.

The clonotype was recovered from a man in his forties with alopecia areata. Some clones in this sample may be carry-over from other donors' samples. The chain combines TRBV12-5 with TRBJ2-1; TRBD2 aligns across 8 bases. The specimen was whole blood, collected in connection with sensitization to the hapten diphenylcyclopropenone (DPC). CDR3: CASGLVSLTSASSYNEQFF. The CDR3 DNA is TGTGCTAGTGGTTTGGTCTCCCTGACTAGCGCGAGCTCCTACAATGAGCAGTTCTTC.